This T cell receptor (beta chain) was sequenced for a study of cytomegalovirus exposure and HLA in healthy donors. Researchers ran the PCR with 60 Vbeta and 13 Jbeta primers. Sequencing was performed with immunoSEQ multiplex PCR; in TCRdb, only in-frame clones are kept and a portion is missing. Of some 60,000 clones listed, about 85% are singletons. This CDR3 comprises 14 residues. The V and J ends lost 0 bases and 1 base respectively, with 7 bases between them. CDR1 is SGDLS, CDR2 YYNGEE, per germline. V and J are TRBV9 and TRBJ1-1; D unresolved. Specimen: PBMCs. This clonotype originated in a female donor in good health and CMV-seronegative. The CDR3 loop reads CASSVDYGNTEAFF. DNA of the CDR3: TGTGCCAGCAGCGTAGACTACGGGAACACTGAAGCTTTCTTT. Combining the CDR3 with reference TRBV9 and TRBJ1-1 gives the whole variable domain DSGVTQTPKHLITATGQRVTLRCSPRSGDLSVYWYQQSLDQGLQFLIQYYNGEERAKGNILERFSAQQFPDLHSELNLSSLELGDSALYFCASSVDYGNTEAFFGQGTRLTVV.